These 15 T cell receptor beta chains were sequenced from one sample in a study of CD8 T cells in ankylosing spondylitis. TCRdb re-called the 5' RACE reads with MiXCR, one entry per CDR3 protein. The sample lists 40,000 or so distinct CDR3 sequences, 10% to 13% seen once, with approximately 16% in the top ten. The specimen was blood, either unsorted or a sorted T cell fraction (not recorded which). These receptors all stem from a male donor with ankylosing spondylitis or in good health (not recorded which).

This clonotype was detected many times. The V gene is TRBV7-2, the J gene TRBJ2-7, with D maybe TRBD2 (5 bases). CDR1 SGHTA and CDR2 FQGNSA come from the germline V gene. Trimming pared 2 bases from V and 1 base from J, leaving 9 bases between. This CDR3 region has 14 residues. The CDR3 DNA sequence: TGTGCCAGCAGCTTATTGTGGGAGTCCTACGAGCAGTACTTC. As protein: CASSLLWESYEQYF.

This clonotype was detected ten times or more. The chain combines TRBV20-1 with TRBJ2-3, with 9 bases matching TRBD2. Per the germline V gene, CDR1 is DFQATT and CDR2 is SNEGSKA (reference sequence). The CDR3 consists of 15 residues. The J segment lost 5 bases and the V segment lost 1 base, leaving 7 bases of the junction unmatched. CDR3 loop: CSARVESGRRDTQYF. Written as DNA, the CDR3 is TGCAGTGCTAGAGTTGAGAGCGGGAGGCGAGATACGCAGTATTTT.

This clonotype was picked up many times. For the CDR3, the DNA is TGCAGTGCTAGGGACAGGGAGTCCGATGAGCAGTTCTTC. Amino acids: CSARDRESDEQFF. The genes are TRBV20-1 and TRBJ2-1, with 8 bases identical to TRBD1. The germline V gene has CDR1 DFQATT and CDR2 SNEGSKA (reference sequence). Trimming took 3 bases from V and 8 from J; bases not matched to a gene: 6. There are 13 residues in the CDR3.

This clonotype occurred many times. The CDR3 DNA sequence: TGCAGTGCCCCCGGGCCATCCTTTTTCGCGGGAGGCAAGCAGTTCTTC. This encodes CSAPGPSFFAGGKQFF. The rearrangement uses TRBV20-1 and TRBJ2-1, with 8 bases fitting TRBD2. The V segment lost 6 bases and the J segment 11 bases; nucleotides outside the gene matches: 21. The CDR3 runs 16 residues. Germline V gene data show CDR1 as DFQATT and CDR2 as SNEGSKA (reference sequence).

This clonotype has at least ten counts. This sequence joins TRBV12-3 or TRBV12-4 and TRBJ1-5; 9 nucleotides match TRBD1. Losses at the gene ends were 4 bases for V and 7 bases for J; bases not matched to a gene: 5. The CDR3 covers 14 residues. CDR3 region: CASSSYGQGQPQHF. The CDR3 DNA reads TGTGCCAGCAGTTCCTATGGACAGGGGCAGCCCCAGCATTTT.

The table lists this clonotype with a few counts. The CDR3 sequence: CASSPLGQNYGYTF. The CDR3 DNA sequence: TGTGCCAGCAGCCCCCTGGGACAGAACTATGGCTACACCTTC. The chain recombines TRBV7-9 with TRBJ1-2, with 7 bases that match TRBD1. Germline assignment: CDR1 SEHNR and CDR2 FQNEAQ (reference sequence). This CDR3 comprises 14 residues. Losses at the gene ends were 5 bases for V and 2 bases for J; bases not matched to a gene: 5.

This clonotype turned up a few times. This chain joins TRBV25-1 and TRBJ2-2; 9 nucleotides align to TRBD2. Looked up from germline, CDR1 is MGHDK and CDR2 is SYGVNS. V shed 5 bases, J shed 3 bases, and the junction held 4 bases outside the gene matches. This CDR3 contains 15 residues. The CDR3 reads CASSRTSDYTGELFF. The DNA of the CDR3 is TGTGCCAGCAGTCGGACTAGCGATTACACCGGGGAGCTGTTTTTT.

This clonotype has ten or more counts. This chain connects TRBV7-9 to TRBJ2-3; possibly TRBD2 for D (6 bases). The CDR3 has 17 amino acids. Trimming removed 2 bases at V and 2 bases at J, with 17 bases between. Germline CDR1 and CDR2: SEHNR and FQNEAQ (reference sequence). The CDR3 is CASSLTTSGFPTDTQYF. The CDR3, as DNA: TGTGCCAGCAGCTTAACGACTAGTGGTTTTCCCACAGATACGCAGTATTTT.

This clonotype was found many times. The rearrangement uses TRBV4-1 and TRBJ2-7, with unresolved D. Germline V gene data show CDR1 as MGHRA and CDR2 as YSYEKL. V gave up 0 bases and J gave up 3 bases, with 12 bases separating them. CDR3 size: 15 residues. Here the CDR3 reads CASSQEYSIIYEQYF. The CDR3 coding sequence is TGCGCCAGCAGCCAAGAATACTCGATTATCTACGAGCAGTACTTC.

This clonotype has at least ten counts. The V and J genes are TRBV5-1 and TRBJ1-1; 8 nucleotides match TRBD1. Germline trimming cut 5 bases from V and 0 bases from J; bases unmatched to any gene: 0. Germline V CDR1 and CDR2: SGHRS, YFSETQ. This CDR3 comprises 13 residues. In nucleotides, the CDR3 is TGCGCCAGCAGGGGACAGGTGAACACTGAAGCTTTCTTT. Translating it yields CASRGQVNTEAFF.

In its sample, this clonotype was seen a few times. This chain links TRBV18 with TRBJ2-1, with D perhaps being TRBD1 or TRBD2 (5 bases each). The germline V gene encodes CDR1 KGHSH and CDR2 LQKENI. With 1 base removed from V and 11 bases from J, the gap between germline ends came to 24 bases. The CDR3 is 17 amino acids. CDR3 residues: CASSPRGIDSPNLKQFF. CDR3 coding DNA: TGTGCCAGCTCACCACGGGGGATAGATTCTCCGAATCTGAAGCAGTTCTTC.

This clonotype was seen repeatedly, ten times or more. This chain links TRBV10-3 with TRBJ1-2; D call uncertain. Germline CDR1 ENHRY, CDR2 SYGVKD. This CDR3 contains 12 residues. V was cut by 3 bases and J by 7 bases, with 9 bases left in between. CDR3 loop: CAISDSVGGYTF. The CDR3 region has the DNA TGTGCCATCAGTGACAGCGTCGGTGGCTACACCTTC.

This clonotype has ten or more counts. The rearrangement uses TRBV15 and TRBJ2-2; a weak D match, TRBD1 (5 bases). V was clipped by 11 bases and J by 3 bases, with 13 bases between them. The CDR3 covers 13 residues. From germline, CDR1 is LNHNV and CDR2 YYDKDF (reference sequence). The CDR3 protein is CASEGDYTGELFF. For the CDR3, the DNA is TGTGCCTCCGAAGGGGATTACACCGGGGAGCTGTTTTTT.

There are many counts of this clonotype. This rearrangement joins TRBV21-1 to TRBJ2-1. TRBV21-1 is annotated as a pseudogene. The length of the CDR3 is 17 residues. CDR3 in amino acids: CASSKPGRWSSYNEQFF. The DNA of the CDR3 is TGTGCCAGCAGCAAACCGGGACGGTGGAGCTCCTACAATGAGCAGTTCTTC.

This clonotype has a count of ten or more. The genes are TRBV18 and TRBJ1-1, with D maybe TRBD1 (6 bases). The germline V and J ends were trimmed by 3 bases and 6 bases, with 11 bases remaining between them. Germline V gene sequence: CDR1 KGHSH, CDR2 LQKENI. CDR3 size: 13 residues. The CDR3, as DNA: TGTGCCAGCTCACCCAGGGGCGACGCTGAAGCTTTCTTT. It encodes CASSPRGDAEAFF.